Detailed here is one TCR beta chain. Its antigen has not been determined. No quality values exist for individual bases; no much larger clone is one base distant. The entire isolated RNA was reverse transcribed using the High Capacity cDNA Reverse Transcription Kit, and thus expressed TCRB transcripts were sequenced. Deep immunoSEQ sequencing was performed on naive, central memory and regulatory T cell samples, with an average of roughly 4 million total reads per sample. After sorted cells were lysed in RLT buffer, RNA was extracted with DNase-treated RNeasy Micro or Mini kits, with the choice depending on cell number. To prevent cross-contamination, every cell subset was processed on its own, while patient and healthy donor samples were processed together. Using the immunoSEQ multiplex PCR, TCRB sequences were amplified from cDNA into 87-bp fragments spanning the CDR3 region. The amplicons were sequenced using the Illumina HiSeq platform. As for how the authors treated the data: PCR bias was corrected computationally using synthetic template baselines, and reads within Hamming distance 2 were collapsed, with unmergeable singletons discarded. Reads were aligned against IMGT so that V, D and J genes, CDR3 length and insertions or deletions at six rearrangement sites could be assigned. Within each subset, clonotype counts were normalized to sorted cell number, after which true diversity and Gini coefficients were computed with the tcR R package. The overlap coefficient, calculated on TCRB nucleotide sequences, was used to quantify repertoire sharing. Out-of-frame TCRB sequences from naive cells were analyzed to stand in for the pre-selection repertoire. The clones in this table, taken by TCRdb from immuneACCESS, are in-frame only. Not every clone is retained; where verified, under half of the shortfall comes from an unresolved V gene, and the cause of the rest is unknown. D and trimming come from the DNA, and the V and J calls and clone size come from that table. A total of about 340,000 clones appear in this sample, roughly 14% of them only once. The ten largest clones take up 0.015% of the sample.

From cysteine to phenylalanine, the CDR3 is 17 amino acids long. Only the CDR3 part of the read is kept: 51 bases, read in frame from the first base. Trimming takes 0 bases off V and 10 bases off J; junction bases not matched to a gene: 14. CDR1 and CDR2, looked up from the germline V gene (reference sequence), are LNHNV and YYDKDF. The sample belongs to a study of beta chain features in type 1 diabetes (dated by TCRdb to between 2017 and 2018). At the level of the whole study: Patients and healthy donors did not differ in mean age, gender distribution, total cell number or subset yield. A total of roughly 99 million sorted cells were examined across all samples, and the number of cells per subset was strongly correlated with RNA yield. The study compared TCRB repertoires of sorted circulating CD4+ T cell subsets between recently diagnosed type 1 diabetes patients and matched healthy donors. Whereas all 30 or so donors provided naive and central memory subsets, regulatory and stem cell-like memory subsets were isolated from just 8 patients and about eight healthy donors.

Overall study outcomes, separate from this receptor: At VDJ recombination sites, patients with type 1 diabetes made fewer insertions and deleted more nucleotides, a pattern implying thymic rearrangement abnormalities. Naive, central memory and regulatory TCRB repertoires appeared to be more similar among patients than among healthy donors. In all four CD4+ subsets, TCRB CDR3 length was moderately but significantly shorter in type 1 diabetes patients. PCR might favor shorter templates, but patient and control samples were amplified and corrected together, so any skew would affect both groups equally. Because cDNA rather than genomic DNA was sequenced, highly expressing activated cells could have been over-represented, although no difference in activation and CD3 levels was found between groups. Only small numbers of individuals were included in the HLA sub-analyses, which left unresolved whether HLA type had any influence on TCRB rearrangement.

Each donor gave one peripheral blood draw, averaging approximately 120 mL, which was collected into heparinised tubes. Naive, central memory, regulatory and stem cell-like memory CD4+ T cells were sorted on a BD FACSAria II using a panel including CD45RO, CCR7, CD25, CD127, CD95 and CD27. A purity above 95% was achieved for all sorted populations. PBMCs were separated immediately by Lymphoprep density gradient centrifugation and were stained directly, without being cultured. To minimize batch effects, samples were stained and sorted in pairs, one healthy donor with one patient per experiment. Material for sequencing was naive CD4+ T cells from blood. What this sample's cell subset or site label stands for: true naive CD4+ T cells. The receptor was isolated from a woman in her late teens or twenties with type 1 diabetes. The chain is encoded by TRBV15 joined to TRBJ2-1; TRBD2 agrees with 8 junctional bases. The nucleotides are TGTGCCACCAGCAGAGAAAGTACCAGCGGGAGATACGGGGAGCAGTTCTTC. This translates into CATSRESTSGRYGEQFF.